Listed below are T cell receptor beta chains from one sample, sequenced in a study of beta chain features in type 1 diabetes. Generated by immunoSEQ multiplex PCR, the TCRdb table keeps only in-frame clones and is missing some. The sample contains some 410,000 clones, roughly 13% of which appear only once. What was sequenced was naive CD4+ T cells from blood. Receptor source: a man aged 25 to 40 in good health. Both conserved end residues are part of each CDR3. D genes are given only for firm matches. Clone size is given for some rows only: seen once, a few or many times, or a class if the clone is expanded.

v_call	j_call	d_call	clone_size	cdr3_nt	cdr3_aa
TRBV20-1	TRBJ2-3	-	few	TGCAGTGCTAGCGAGGGGGGAGCGCAGTATTTT	CSASEGGAQYF
TRBV29-1	TRBJ2-1	-	few	TGCAGCGTTGATAAGGGTCAGGTCAATGAGCAGTTCTTC	CSVDKGQVNEQFF
TRBV7-2	TRBJ2-5	-	-	TGTGCCAGCAGCCAAGACCGTGCTGGAGAGACCCAGTACTTC	CASSQDRAGETQYF
TRBV30	TRBJ2-6	-	-	TGTGCCTGGAGTGTAACCAGGGGTACCCACTCTGGGGCCAACGTCCTGACTTTC	CAWSVTRGTHSGANVLTF
TRBV7-2	TRBJ2-7	-	few	TGTGCCAGCAGCTTAGGTGGGGGCTCCTCCTACGAGCAGTACTTC	CASSLGGGSSYEQYF
TRBV7-3	TRBJ2-1	TRBD2	few	TGTGCCAGCAGCCCCCGGGGGACTAGCGGAGTATACAATGAGCAGTTCTTC	CASSPRGTSGVYNEQFF
TRBV5-1	TRBJ2-5	TRBD1	-	TGCGCCAGCAAACGGACGCCAGGGGGCGAGACCCAGTACTTC	CASKRTPGGETQYF
TRBV10-3	TRBJ2-5	-	-	TGTGCCATCGGAGAGGATCCTTATCAAGAGACCCAGTACTTC	CAIGEDPYQETQYF
TRBV19	TRBJ2-2	-	-	TGTGCCAGTAGCGGGAGCCGGGAGCTGTTTTTT	CASSGSRELFF
TRBV18	TRBJ2-1	-	-	TGTGCCAGCTCACCACGTGGCGGCTCCTACAATGAGCAGTTCTTC	CASSPRGGSYNEQFF
TRBV19	TRBJ2-1	TRBD1	few	TGTGCCAGTAGTCGCCCCGGGACAGGAAGTGCCAATGAGCAGTTCTTC	CASSRPGTGSANEQFF
TRBV29-1	TRBJ2-3	-	few	TGCAGCGTTGGAGGGTTAAGTCTCACAGATACGCAGTATTTT	CSVGGLSLTDTQYF
TRBV18	TRBJ2-2	TRBD1	-	TGTGCCAGCTCTCCGGACAGGGCCACCGGGGAGCTGTTTTTT	CASSPDRATGELFF
TRBV6-6	TRBJ2-7	TRBD1	few	TGTGCCAGCAGGAAGGACAGGGACGAGCAGTACTTC	CASRKDRDEQYF
TRBV6-1	TRBJ2-7	-	-	TGTGCCAGCAGTGCGGTCGATTTTTCCTACGAGCAGTACTTC	CASSAVDFSYEQYF
TRBV9	TRBJ1-3	TRBD1	few	TGTGCCAGCAGCGCACGGGACAGAAATGGAAACACCATATATTTT	CASSARDRNGNTIYF
TRBV4-1	TRBJ2-3	-	few	TGCGCCAGCAGCCAAGTTGGGGGGCTAAGCACAGATACGCAGTATTTT	CASSQVGGLSTDTQYF
TRBV18	TRBJ1-2	-	few	TGTGCCAGCTCACCCGGGACGGACTATGGCTACACCTTC	CASSPGTDYGYTF
TRBV10-3	TRBJ1-6	-	few	TGTGCCATCAGTGGGTCCATGAGAGGGAAGAATTCACCCCTCCACTTT	CAISGSMRGKNSPLHF
TRBV27	TRBJ2-3	-	few	TGTGCCAGCAGTTTATTCCCCCAAACTAGAGCTGGCACAGATACGCAGTATTTT	CASSLFPQTRAGTDTQYF
TRBV19	TRBJ2-1	TRBD2	-	TGTGCCAGTATGAGGACTAGCGGTTACAATGAGCAGTTCTTC	CASMRTSGYNEQFF
TRBV7-9	TRBJ2-5	-	few	TGTGCCAGCAGCTTAGATGTCTGGCAAGAGACCCAGTACTTC	CASSLDVWQETQYF
TRBV6-4	TRBJ2-3	-	-	TGTGCCAGCTCGTTGTATGACAGCTACTCCTCCACAGATACGCAGTATTTT	CASSLYDSYSSTDTQYF
TRBV4-3	TRBJ1-2	-	-	TGCGCCAGCAGCCAGGGACCTAGGGGCTACACCTTC	CASSQGPRGYTF
TRBV4-3	TRBJ2-4	-	few	TGCGCCAGCAGCCAGTTCAGCGGTCCCGAGAACATTCAGTACTTC	CASSQFSGPENIQYF
TRBV7-2	TRBJ1-2	-	-	TGTGCCAGCAGCCCGACTAGAAGGGAAGGCTACACCTTC	CASSPTRREGYTF
TRBV29-1	TRBJ1-2	-	few	TGCAGCGTTGAATACAGCCCGACGGGCTACACCTTC	CSVEYSPTGYTF
TRBV29-1	TRBJ2-7	-	few	TGCAGCGCTATGACAGCAGACGAGCAGTACTTC	CSAMTADEQYF
TRBV19	TRBJ2-5	-	-	TGTGCCAGTACCCCTGGGGGGCAAGAGACCCAGTACTTC	CASTPGGQETQYF
TRBV2	TRBJ2-7	-	-	TGTGCCAGCCAGAGAGGCTACGAGCAGTACTTC	CASQRGYEQYF
TRBV5-4	TRBJ2-5	TRBD2	-	TGTGCCAGCAGCTATAGCGGGAGGCACCAAGAGACCCAGTACTTC	CASSYSGRHQETQYF
TRBV30	TRBJ1-4	-	-	TGTGCCTGGAGTGCCTTCAGGGCTGAAAAACTGTTTTTT	CAWSAFRAEKLFF
TRBV29-1	TRBJ1-1	TRBD1	many	TGCAGCGTGGACAGGGTCGGGGAGGCTTTCTTT	CSVDRVGEAFF
TRBV5-6	TRBJ1-5	-	few	TGTGCCAGCAGCTTGTCAGGGAACTTTCATCAGCCCCAGCATTTT	CASSLSGNFHQPQHF
TRBV5-1	TRBJ2-5	-	-	TGCGCCAGCAGCCCCGGGAGCCAAGAGACCCAGTACTTC	CASSPGSQETQYF
TRBV30	TRBJ1-2	-	-	TGTGCCTGGAGTCGAGGCTATAACTATGGCTACACCTTC	CAWSRGYNYGYTF
TRBV23-1	TRBJ2-5	-	many	TGCGCCGAGGCCAGGCAAGCAGAGACCCAGTACTTC	CAEARQAETQYF
TRBV29-1	TRBJ2-7	-	few	TGCAGCGTTGGAGACAGACCATACGAGCAGTACTTC	CSVGDRPYEQYF
TRBV7-2	TRBJ2-3	-	-	TGTGCCAGCAGCTTAAGACAGGCCGGCACAGATACGCAGTATTTT	CASSLRQAGTDTQYF